The table lists the clone carrying this T cell receptor (beta chain) with a few counts. In the authors' methods: Amplification of reference gene primers provided the estimated nucleated cell counts. The repertoire was sequenced with immunoSEQ multiplex PCR; TCRdb's copy has only in-frame clones and lacks some. V and J calls and clone size are given by that table; D and trimming were obtained from the DNA. The sample lists about 70,000 clones, around 83% occurring once. Germline V lookup: CDR1 LGHDT, CDR2 YNNKEL (reference sequence). Unmatched junction bases numbered 16, after V lost 4 bases and J lost 2 bases. The CDR3 is 20 amino acids. One Seattle source followed patients from active infection through their disease course. The source of the sample is a study of blood T cell repertoires in COVID-19. Study details: Samples came from the United States, Italy and Spain, spanning acute and convalescent COVID-19. From T cells, B-cell-depleted T cells, or PBMCs came the material, which was cDNA or gDNA.

The V gene is TRBV3-1 (or the pseudogene TRBV3-2), the J gene TRBJ2-6, with 8 positions matching TRBD1. The source is a man between 25 and 39 years old with COVID-19, enrolled during active disease. Sequencing was done on a sample of peripheral blood. The CDR3 sequence: CASSRQLWTGRSPGANVLTF. The CDR3 bases are TGTGCCAGCAGCCGGCAATTGTGGACAGGGCGGTCTCCTGGGGCCAACGTCCTGACTTTC.